This T cell receptor (beta chain) was documented in a study of CD8+ T cells in alopecia areata (dated by TCRdb to about 2018). Regarding the complete study: The treated patients, all with moderate-to-severe alopecia areata, were enrolled in an open-label pilot trial of oral tofacitinib given at 5 to 10 mg twice daily. Amplification of TCRbeta CDR3 regions was done by immunoSEQ multiplex PCR using 35 Vbeta forward primers and 13 Jbeta reverse primers. Scalp clonality was compared across normal scalp (n=4), patchy alopecia areata scalp (n=8), and alopecia totalis/universalis scalp (n=8). To study T cell clonal expansion in alopecia areata, the researchers applied high-throughput TCRbeta sequencing to both the C3H/HeJ mouse model and human patients. Tofacitinib-treated patients had biopsies at baseline and at 4 and 24 weeks of treatment, with a later scalp biopsy in several patients. Tofacitinib was given for 6 to 18 months, followed by 6 months of follow-up off drug to assess delayed response and recurrence. RNA came from the PAXgene miRNA kit for fixed scalp, the miRNeasy kit for PBMCs, and the RNeasy kit for mouse skin. Scalp tissue and sorted CD4+ and CD8+ peripheral blood T cells from patchy and totalis/universalis alopecia areata patients and from healthy controls were covered by human TCRbeta sequencing.

What the time point label conveys for this sample: baseline before oral tofacitinib. Lesional scalp punch biopsies and peripheral blood were collected from alopecia areata patients. After PBMCs were isolated by density centrifugation and stained for CD3, CD4 and CD8, a FACSAria was used to sort CD4+ and CD8+ T cells. Details on this clone: Its binding antigen is unknown. Base qualities were left out, and no much larger clone turns up one base away.

Libraries were built with the immunoSEQ multiplex PCR assay. To provide template for TCR sequencing, every sample had RNA extracted and reverse transcribed into cDNA. SuperScript III was used to make first-strand cDNA, primed with a 2:1 mix of oligo-dT and random hexamers. A synthetic immune receptor repertoire was used to assess amplification bias, and residual bias was removed computationally. The published analysis was carried out like this. Raw reads were preprocessed for error removal, and CDR3 was defined according to IMGT conventions as running from the conserved cysteine to phenylalanine. To get clonality, Shannon entropy was normalized by log2 of the number of productive unique TCRs and the result was subtracted from 1. CD4 or CD8 identity of scalp clones was inferred by cross-referencing scalp TCRbeta sequences with sorted blood CD4 and CD8 repertoires. The table comes from immuneACCESS by way of TCRdb, which keeps in-frame sequences with V and J called. Part of the clones is missing from these tables; in studies checked, under half for an unresolved V gene and the rest for unknown reasons. V, J and clone size derive from that table, while D and trimming were established from the DNA sequence. This sample holds around 69,000 clones; approximately 58% were observed only once. The ten largest clonotypes hold approximately 19% of the sample.

Overall results and qualifications from the work: TCR sequences shared between patients were less clear than in mice, possibly partly because of HLA diversity in the patient population. Resident alphabeta T cells in normal human skin are also sequenced, complicating scalp TCR repertoire analysis, unlike mouse skin dominated by gammadelta T cells. Higher clonality and more expanded CD8+ clones were observed in lesional scalp than in normal scalp, particularly in alopecia totalis/universalis, a finding suggestive of antigenic drive.

Based on the germline V gene (reference sequence), the CDR1 and CDR2 sequences are GTSNPN and SVGIG. V drops 0 bases and J drops 5 bases, leaving 13 bases in between. Including the terminal cysteine and phenylalanine, the CDR3 comprises 14 residues. Of the read, only the CDR3 DNA is kept; its 42 bases are in frame from base 1. Recombination connected TRBV30 to TRBJ1-2; no D gene can be assigned with confidence. The receptor's source is a human donor with alopecia areata. The sample in question was CD8+ T cells sorted from blood, obtained at week 0. The sequenced DNA: TGTGCCTGGAGTGTAAACCCCCTGGGATATGGCTACACCTTC. This gives the protein CAWSVNPLGYGYTF.